A selection of T cell receptor beta chains follows, all from one sample in a study of blood T cell repertoires in COVID-19. The protocol was immunoSEQ multiplex PCR, while the TCRdb copy is restricted to in-frame clones and leaves out a portion. The sample lists roughly 100,000 clones; roughly 89% were seen once. The sequencing sample was made of peripheral blood. The receptor source for this set is a woman aged 45-59 years with COVID-19, enrolled during active disease. Both conserved end residues are part of each CDR3. The order of the fields is D gene, V gene, clone size, J gene, CDR3 DNA, CDR3 protein. D genes are given only for firm matches. For some rows the clone size is stated as once, few or many, or as a class when expanded; others skip it.

NA	TRBV11-3	NA	TRBJ1-6	TGTGCCAGCAGCCCCGGGGATTCACCCCTCCACTTT	CASSPGDSPLHF
NA	TRBV7-2	NA	TRBJ1-2	TGTGCCAGCAGCTTCAGGCCCGATGGCTATGGCTACACCTTC	CASSFRPDGYGYTF
TRBD2	TRBV25-1	NA	TRBJ2-5	TGTGCCAGCAGTGCCCCTGCCCGGGGGGGGACCCAGTACTTC	CASSAPARGGTQYF
TRBD1	TRBV5-1	NA	TRBJ1-4	TGCGCCAGCAGCTCCAGGGGGCTGGGTGAAAAACTGTTTTTT	CASSSRGLGEKLFF
NA	TRBV6-4	NA	TRBJ1-1	TGTGCCAGCAGTGACTCGAAATATTATGTTCAGATGAACACTGAAGCTTTCTTT	CASSDSKYYVQMNTEAFF
NA	TRBV30	NA	TRBJ1-1	TGTGCCTGGAGCAAACGGCGGGGCGCGAACACTGAAGCTTTCTTT	CAWSKRRGANTEAFF
TRBD2	TRBV27	NA	TRBJ2-3	TGTGCCAGCACCTTACTAGCGGGGGGCACAGATACGCAGTATTTT	CASTLLAGGTDTQYF
TRBD1	TRBV6-5	NA	TRBJ2-1	TGTGCCAGCAGACCCCTGACAGGGGGCAATGAGCAGTTCTTC	CASRPLTGGNEQFF
NA	TRBV2	NA	TRBJ2-4	TGTGCCAGCAACTCAGGGTTAGCCAAAAACATTCAGTACTTC	CASNSGLAKNIQYF
NA	TRBV19	once	TRBJ2-2	TGTGCCAGTAGTATGAGGACTCAGAACACCGGGGAGCTGTTTTTT	CASSMRTQNTGELFF
NA	TRBV27	NA	TRBJ1-2	TGTGCCAGCAGTTTAAATCCGGGAACCACGAACTATGGCTACACCTTC	CASSLNPGTTNYGYTF
NA	TRBV5-6	NA	TRBJ1-5	TGTGCCAGCAGCCTCCAGGTGGGAGGTCAGCCCCAGCATTTT	CASSLQVGGQPQHF
TRBD1	TRBV25-1	few	TRBJ1-3	TGTGCCAGCAGTGAATTCCTAGGGACAGGCTCTGGAAACACCATATATTTT	CASSEFLGTGSGNTIYF
NA	TRBV27	NA	TRBJ2-7	TGTGCCAGCAGTGTGACAGGAACGAGATCCTACGAGCAGTACTTC	CASSVTGTRSYEQYF
NA	TRBV5-6	few	TRBJ1-5	TGTGCCAGCAGCTTAATAGATCAGCCCCAGCATTTT	CASSLIDQPQHF
TRBD1	TRBV27	NA	TRBJ1-6	TGTGCCAGCAGTTTAGTAGAGGGGGCAAGGTCACCCCTCCACTTT	CASSLVEGARSPLHF
NA	TRBV5-1	NA	TRBJ1-1	TGCGCCAGCAGCACTCAGGGTGGGGATGGGGCTGAAGCTTTCTTT	CASSTQGGDGAEAFF
NA	TRBV6-5	NA	TRBJ1-3	TGTGCCAGCTCTGCCGGGGGGTCTGGAAACACCATATATTTT	CASSAGGSGNTIYF
NA	TRBV6-5	NA	TRBJ2-2	TGTGCCAGCAGTTACGAGATAGTGGAGGGAACCGGGGAGCTGTTTTTT	CASSYEIVEGTGELFF
NA	TRBV7-9	NA	TRBJ2-7	TGTGCCAGCACCCTCGGCCCCCTTCCCCACGGGGAGCAGTACTTC	CASTLGPLPHGEQYF
NA	TRBV6-2/TRBV6-3	NA	TRBJ1-4	TGTGCCAGCAGTTACTCGATAGTTTCGAGAGCAACTAATGAAAAACTGTTTTTT	CASSYSIVSRATNEKLFF
TRBD2	TRBV27	NA	TRBJ2-7	TGTGCCAGCAAGACGGGAGGGGAGCAGTACTTC	CASKTGGEQYF
NA	TRBV28	NA	TRBJ1-5	TGTGCCAGCCGCCCCGAGGTCAGCAATCAGCCCCAGCATTTT	CASRPEVSNQPQHF
TRBD2	TRBV6-4	NA	TRBJ2-3	TGTGCCAGCAGTGACCGGGGGGGCGGCGATACGCAGTATTTT	CASSDRGGGDTQYF
TRBD1	TRBV28	NA	TRBJ1-1	TGTGCCAGCTTCGACAGGGGCGCTGAAGCTTTCTTT	CASFDRGAEAFF
NA	TRBV4-3	NA	TRBJ2-3	TGCGCCAGCAGCCAGCGGGCGATAACGGGAGATACGCAGTATTTT	CASSQRAITGDTQYF
TRBD1	TRBV7-6	NA	TRBJ2-2	TGTGCCAGCAGCTCCGGACAGGGGAAGACCGGGGAGCTGTTTTTT	CASSSGQGKTGELFF
NA	TRBV7-2	NA	TRBJ2-2	TGTGCCAGCACCCCTTCGGGGGGCACCACCGGGGAGCTGTTTTTT	CASTPSGGTTGELFF
TRBD1	TRBV7-9	NA	TRBJ2-1	TGTGCCAGCAGCACTTCCCGACAGGGGCAGAGCTCCTACAATGAGCAGTTCTTC	CASSTSRQGQSSYNEQFF
TRBD1	TRBV11-3	NA	TRBJ2-5	TGTGCCAGCAGCTCACAATTTGACTGGGGACAGGGGCAAGAGACCCAGTACTTC	CASSSQFDWGQGQETQYF
NA	TRBV11-2	NA	TRBJ2-1	TGTGCCAGCAGCTTAGTTCAGGGGGGTATTTACAATGAGCAGTTCTTC	CASSLVQGGIYNEQFF
TRBD2	TRBV13	NA	TRBJ2-7	TGTGCCAGCAGTGTAGCGGGGGCCAGCTACGAGCAGTACTTC	CASSVAGASYEQYF
TRBD2	TRBV10-3	NA	TRBJ2-1	TGTGCGGTGACTAGCGGGGGGGCCCAGGATGAGCAGTTCTTC	CAVTSGGAQDEQFF
NA	TRBV5-4	NA	TRBJ1-1	TGTGCCAGCAGCTTGTGGAGGGGCGAAGCTTTCTTT	CASSLWRGEAFF
NA	TRBV6-1	NA	TRBJ1-4	TGTGCCAGCAGTGAAGGGGGAACGGGGAATGAAAAACTGTTTTTT	CASSEGGTGNEKLFF
NA	TRBV6-2/TRBV6-3	NA	TRBJ1-6	TGTGCCAGCAGTTACCAGGGATCACCCCTCCACTTT	CASSYQGSPLHF
TRBD1	TRBV18	NA	TRBJ2-6	TGTGCCAGCTCTTCGGGACAGGGAAGTGGGGCCAACGTCCTGACTTTC	CASSSGQGSGANVLTF
NA	TRBV19	NA	TRBJ1-5	TGTGCCAGTAGTATAGGAGAGGGTTTAAGTTTTAGCCAGCCCCAGCATTTT	CASSIGEGLSFSQPQHF
TRBD1	TRBV19	NA	TRBJ2-3	TGTGCCAGTAGTATCTCGGGGACAGCAAAGGGTACGCAGTATTTT	CASSISGTAKGTQYF
TRBD1	TRBV19	NA	TRBJ1-2	TGTGCCAGTAATCCGCCGGGACAGGGGCAGTATGGCTACACCTTC	CASNPPGQGQYGYTF
TRBD1	TRBV5-1	NA	TRBJ1-3	TGCGCCAGCAGCTTGACAGGGGGTTCTGGAAACACCATATATTTT	CASSLTGGSGNTIYF